The present entry profiles one T cell receptor (beta chain) with its context. This entry comes from a study of blood T cell repertoires in COVID-19. Trimming removed 3 bases at V and 0 bases at J, with 6 bases between. The CDR3 contains 14 residues. CDR1 and CDR2 (germline): SGHAT, FQNNGV. Only in-frame clones appear in the TCRdb table, and some are missing; sequencing was by immunoSEQ multiplex PCR. The sample includes 200,000 or so clones, under 90% of them seen just once. Participants came from some 23 US areas, aged about 18 to 90 years. The chain recombines TRBV11-2 with TRBJ1-3, with D unresolved. This receptor was taken from a man in his sixties who had recovered from COVID-19. The specimen was PBMCs or T cells enriched from blood (not recorded which). The CDR3 loop is CASSLSISGNTIYF. CDR3 DNA: TGTGCCAGCAGCTTGTCCATCTCTGGAAACACCATATATTTT.